These 18 T cell receptor beta chains originate from one sample sequenced in a study of blood T cells in healthy people across ages. For the second PCR, which ran for 7 to 11 cycles, a sample-barcoded 5' primer and a J-beta primer mix were used. TCRdb processed the 5' RACE reads anew with MiXCR; each CDR3 protein has one entry. The table has 1.5 million to 2 million distinct CDR3 sequences, 49% seen once; the top ten hold over 2%. The sample taken for sequencing was blood. The receptors come from a woman aged 40 to 50 in good health.

J is TRBJ1-2 and V is TRBV28; the match to TRBD1 covers 9 bases. The germline CDR1 and CDR2 sequences are MDHEN and SYDVKM. J lost 4 bases, V lost 9 bases, and 9 bases had no gene match. There are 14 residues in the CDR3. Here the CDR3 DNA reads TGTGCCAGATCGGGGGACAGGGAAATCTATGGCTACACCTTC. It specifies CARSGDREIYGYTF.

V is TRBV20-1 and J is TRBJ2-1; 8 nucleotides line up with TRBD1. The germline gives CDR1 DFQATT, CDR2 SNEGSKA (reference sequence). CDR3 length: 16 amino acids. The CDR3 bases are TGCAGCTCACCAGGGGGCGATTCAGCGTTAGCCTACGAGCAGTTCTTC. As protein: CSSPGGDSALAYEQFF.

The chain uses TRBV6-6 and TRBJ1-5; 7 nucleotides match TRBD1. V trimming: 4 bases; J trimming: 4 bases; junction bases outside the gene matches: 10. Germline-derived CDR1 and CDR2 are MNHNY and SVGAGI (reference sequence). The CDR3 totals 16 residues. CDR3 DNA sequence: TGTGCCAGCAGTTCGACAGGGCCGCTCGGGAATCAGCCCCAGCATTTT. Amino acid sequence: CASSSTGPLGNQPQHF.

The V gene is TRBV2, the J gene TRBJ1-2; possible D gene TRBD1, 6 bases. From germline, CDR1 is SNHLY and CDR2 FYNNEI. The ends were cut back, 2 bases at V and 8 bases at J, with 15 bases in the middle. This CDR3 has 14 residues. The CDR3 nucleotides read TGTGCCAGCAGTGAAAAGCGGACAGCGGACGGCTACACCTTC. Its translation: CASSEKRTADGYTF.

The gene calls are TRBV24-1 and TRBJ2-7; a possible D gene is TRBD2 (6 bases). V gave up 0 bases and J gave up 6 bases, with 14 bases separating them. CDR3 length equals 15 residues. CDR1 and CDR2 from the germline V gene are KGHDR and SFDVKD. The CDR3 DNA follows: TGTGCCACCAGTGATTTGAAGGAGGGAAACCGCGAGCAGTACTTC. This translates into CATSDLKEGNREQYF.

This chain uses TRBV5-8 with TRBJ2-7; 9 nucleotides align to TRBD2. J lost 2 bases, V lost 5 bases, and 11 bases had no gene match. The CDR3 has 16 residues. Germline loops: CDR1 SGHTS, CDR2 YDEGEE. The CDR3 DNA is TGTGCCAGCAGACTCTCTTTAGCGGGGGAAACCTACGAGCAGTACTTC. Translating it yields CASRLSLAGETYEQYF. Filled out from reference TRBV5-8 and TRBJ2-7, the complete variable domain reads EAGVTQSPTHLIKTRGQQATLRCSPISGHTSVYWYQQALGLGLQFLLWYDEGEERNRGNFPPRFSGRQFPNYSSELNVNALELEDSALYLCASRLSLAGETYEQYFGPGTRLTVT.

The chain links TRBV7-9 to TRBJ1-4; D call uncertain. The CDR3 sequence is 16 residues long. The germline V gene encodes CDR1 SEHNR and CDR2 FQNEAQ (reference sequence). V was shortened by 4 bases and J by 5 bases, with 17 bases between the two germline ends. The CDR3 sequence: CASSSKSGVWNEKLFF. CDR3 DNA sequence: TGTGCCAGCAGCTCAAAAAGCGGCGTGTGGAATGAAAAACTGTTTTTT.

V gene TRBV10-3 combines with J gene TRBJ2-7; possibly TRBD1 or TRBD2 for D (5 bases each). The germline V gene has CDR1 ENHRY and CDR2 SYGVKD. V lost 0 bases, J lost 4 bases, and 16 bases lay in between. The CDR3 runs 16 residues. The CDR3 protein is CAISESRERLRYEQYF. CDR3 nucleotides: TGTGCCATCAGTGAGTCCAGGGAGAGACTGCGGTACGAGCAGTACTTC.

The sample holds a few counts of this clonotype. The chain couples TRBV29-1 to TRBJ2-5; 9 bases fit TRBD1. The germline V gene has CDR1 SQVTM and CDR2 ANQGSEA. The CDR3 totals 14 residues. Unmatched junction bases numbered 11, after V lost 7 bases and J lost 5 bases. The CDR3 here is CSADRGTFGETQYF. For the CDR3, the DNA is TGCAGCGCCGACAGGGGGACCTTCGGGGAGACCCAGTACTTC.

This sequence joins TRBV7-9 and TRBJ1-2, with no clear D. Germline V gene lookup returns CDR1 SEHNR and CDR2 FQNEAQ (reference sequence). This CDR3 is built from 15 residues. Trimming stripped 5 bases from V and 2 bases from J, with 15 bases between. Here the CDR3 reads CASSRLSTVNYGYTF. In DNA form, the CDR3 reads TGTGCCAGCAGCCGCCTATCTACGGTGAACTATGGCTACACCTTC.

The chain carries TRBV21-1 and TRBJ2-1; TRBD2 was called by the table and not checked on the DNA. The J call may be incorrect, as the DNA end agrees better with TRBJ2-7. TRBV21-1 is annotated as a pseudogene. The CDR3 runs to 19 residues. The CDR3 spells CASSSRTSGGPSSYNEQYF. For the CDR3, the DNA is TGTGCCAGCAGCAGCCGGACTAGCGGGGGGCCGAGCTCCTACAATGAGCAGTACTTC.

A note on this clonotype: An end of the junction does not agree with germline; a read error may underlie this. The gene calls are TRBV10-3 and TRBJ2-1; the match to TRBD2 covers 10 bases. Per the germline V gene, CDR1 is ENHRY and CDR2 is SYGVKD. This CDR3 contains 15 residues. The CDR3 coding sequence is TGTGCCATCAGAAAGGGGACTAGCGACTACGATGAGCAGTTCTTC. Protein sequence: CAIRKGTSDYDEQFF.

This clonotype was found a few times. The J gene is TRBJ2-1, the V gene TRBV20-1; 10 bases map to TRBD1. V gave up 3 bases and J gave up 6 bases; unmatched junction bases: 5. The CDR3 spans 14 residues. Germline V gene sequence: CDR1 DFQATT, CDR2 SNEGSKA (reference sequence). The CDR3 region has the DNA TGCAGTGCTAGGCGACAGGGGGCCCGCAATGAGCAGTTCTTC. Translating gives CSARRQGARNEQFF.

The gene calls are TRBV5-5 and TRBJ1-1; D gene unclear. The germline V gene has CDR1 SGHKS and CDR2 YYEKEE (reference sequence). V gave up 4 bases and J gave up 4 bases, with 17 bases separating them. There are 15 residues in the CDR3. The CDR3 sequence: CASSVGSLRTTEAFF. CDR3 DNA sequence: TGTGCCAGCAGCGTGGGTTCACTCAGGACCACTGAAGCTTTCTTT.

This clonotype has only one observation. The chain carries TRBV7-9 and TRBJ2-5; D call uncertain. The CDR3 is 16 amino acids. Germline assignment: CDR1 SEHNR and CDR2 FQNEAQ (reference sequence). Trimming stripped 2 bases from V and 11 bases from J, with 24 bases between. CDR3: CASSLWRGVSYNEQYF. The CDR3 DNA is TGTGCCAGCAGCTTATGGCGCGGAGTCTCCTACAATGAGCAGTACTTC.

On this clonotype: A much larger clone lies a single base off, so this may be a read error. The chain combines TRBV28 with TRBJ2-4; D possibly corresponds to TRBD1 (6 bases). With the DNA end fitting TRBJ2-7 better, the J assignment may be wrong. Germline CDR1 is MDHEN and CDR2 is SYDVKM. The length of the CDR3 is 11 residues. The CDR3 DNA reads TGTGCCAGCAGGTACAGGGACGAGCAGTACTTC. It specifies CASRYRDEQYF.

The V call is TRBV5-1, the J call TRBJ1-4; D is ambiguous. This CDR3 spans 15 amino acids. Germline V gene sequence: CDR1 SGHRS, CDR2 YFSETQ. V was shortened by 0 bases and J by 4 bases, with 10 bases between the two germline ends. In nucleotides, the CDR3 is TGCGCCAGCAGCTTGGATCCTGGTGTTAATGAAAAACTGTTTTTT. Residues: CASSLDPGVNEKLFF.

The V gene is TRBV6-2 or TRBV6-3, the J gene TRBJ2-3; 9 positions agree with TRBD1. The germline V gene has CDR1 MNHEY and CDR2 SVGEGT. The V gene end was trimmed by 4 bases and the J gene end by 0 bases; junction bases not matched to a gene: 11. The CDR3 sequence is 18 residues long. The CDR3 region is CASSSRDRAYASTDTQYF. The CDR3 DNA reads as TGTGCCAGCAGTTCCCGGGACAGGGCCTATGCTAGCACAGATACGCAGTATTTT.